This TCR beta chain comes out of a study of blood T cells in healthy people across ages. The CDR3 sequence is 12 residues long. Germline CDR1 and CDR2: DFQATT and SNEGSKA (reference sequence). It was with a sample-barcoded 5' primer and a J-beta primer mix that a second PCR of about 6 to 12 cycles was run. Each CDR3 protein is one row after TCRdb ran MiXCR on the 5' RACE reads. The repertoire consists of fewer than 1.5 million distinct CDR3 sequences, with approximately 42% occurring once and the leading ten covering 7.9%. Sequenced sample: blood. This TCR was sampled from a woman between 18 and 29 years old in good health. The chain couples TRBV20-1 to TRBJ1-4; D call uncertain. The CDR3 sequence is CSVEGLASKLFF. Here the CDR3 DNA reads TGCAGCGTTGAAGGGCTCGCTAGCAAACTGTTTTTT.